This T cell receptor beta chain was observed in a study of identical twins. Regarding the study as a whole: The more abundant beta clonotypes in cord blood had fewer insertions, and memory repertoires did not show this.

MiXCR was run by TCRdb on the 5' RACE reads, yielding one entry per CDR3 protein. The sample lists approximately 410,000 distinct CDR3 sequences, approximately 18% occurring once. For this clonotype: Its antigen is undetermined.

The sample taken for sequencing was naive T cells sorted from blood. The TCR was taken from a middle-aged man in good health.

The CDR3 sequence is CAIGGTGLAGNYNEQFF. In DNA form, the CDR3 reads TGTGCCATCGGGGGGACAGGACTAGCGGGAAACTACAATGAGCAGTTCTTC. The chain combines TRBV10-3 with TRBJ2-1, with 12 bases lining up with TRBD2. The CDR3 contains 17 residues. The ends lost 8 bases at V and 3 bases at J; junction bases unmatched: 11. Germline CDR1 and CDR2: ENHRY and SYGVKD.